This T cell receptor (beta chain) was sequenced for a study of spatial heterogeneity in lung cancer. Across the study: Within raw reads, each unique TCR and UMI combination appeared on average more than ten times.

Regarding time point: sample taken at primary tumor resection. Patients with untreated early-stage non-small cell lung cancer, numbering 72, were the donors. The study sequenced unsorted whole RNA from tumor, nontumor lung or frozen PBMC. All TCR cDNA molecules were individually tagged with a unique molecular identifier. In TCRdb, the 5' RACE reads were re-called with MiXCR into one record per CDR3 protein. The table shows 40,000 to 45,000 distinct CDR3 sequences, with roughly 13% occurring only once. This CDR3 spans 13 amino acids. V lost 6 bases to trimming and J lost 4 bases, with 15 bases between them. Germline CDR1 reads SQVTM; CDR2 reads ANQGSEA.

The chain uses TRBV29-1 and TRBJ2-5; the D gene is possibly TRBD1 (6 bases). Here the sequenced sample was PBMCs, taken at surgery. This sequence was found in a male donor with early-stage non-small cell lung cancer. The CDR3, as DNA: TGCAGCGTCCGGCCGCAGGGGAGAGAGACCCAGTACTTC. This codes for CSVRPQGRETQYF.